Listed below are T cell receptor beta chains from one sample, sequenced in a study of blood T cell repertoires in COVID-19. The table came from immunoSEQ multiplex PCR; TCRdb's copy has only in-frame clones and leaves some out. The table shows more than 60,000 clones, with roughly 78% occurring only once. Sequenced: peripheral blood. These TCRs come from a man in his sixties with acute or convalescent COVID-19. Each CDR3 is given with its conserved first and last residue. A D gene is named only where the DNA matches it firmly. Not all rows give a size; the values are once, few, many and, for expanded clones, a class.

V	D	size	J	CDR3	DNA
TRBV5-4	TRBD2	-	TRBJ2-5	CASSERLAGQETQYF	TGTGCCAGCAGCGAACGGTTAGCGGGGCAAGAGACCCAGTACTTC
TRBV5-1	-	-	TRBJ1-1	CASSQGSRVNTEAFF	TGCGCCAGCAGTCAGGGGTCCCGGGTGAACACTGAAGCTTTCTTT
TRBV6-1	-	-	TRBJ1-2	CASREGRGFSGYTF	TGTGCCAGCAGAGAAGGCAGGGGATTTTCTGGCTACACCTTC
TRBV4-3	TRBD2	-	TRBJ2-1	CASSQDGRRRTYNEQFF	TGCGCCAGCAGCCAAGACGGGAGGAGAAGGACCTACAATGAGCAGTTCTTC
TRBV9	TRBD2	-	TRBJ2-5	CASSVSGGNYQETQYF	TGTGCCAGCAGCGTATCGGGGGGGAATTACCAAGAGACCCAGTACTTC
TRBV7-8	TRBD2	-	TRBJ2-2	CASRISGLAGIGELFF	TGTGCCAGCAGGATATCCGGACTAGCGGGGATCGGGGAGCTGTTTTTT
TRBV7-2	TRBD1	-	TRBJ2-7	CASSFDRGYEQYF	TGTGCCAGCAGCTTTGACAGGGGCTACGAGCAGTACTTC
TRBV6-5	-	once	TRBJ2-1	CASRITQTYNEQFF	TGTGCCAGCAGGATCACTCAGACTTACAATGAGCAGTTCTTC
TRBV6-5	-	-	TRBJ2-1	CAIARDPGGYNEQFF	TGTGCCATCGCCCGGGATCCGGGCGGATACAATGAGCAGTTCTTC
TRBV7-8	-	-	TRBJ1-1	CASSRTDTEAFF	TGTGCCAGCAGCCGGACAGACACTGAAGCTTTCTTT
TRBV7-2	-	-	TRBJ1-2	CASSLAQGLQYGYTF	TGTGCCAGCAGCTTAGCGCAGGGCCTTCAATATGGCTACACCTTC
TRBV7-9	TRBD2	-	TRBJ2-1	CASSLIRGLAGVNEQFF	TGTGCCAGCAGCTTAATCCGGGGACTAGCGGGAGTTAATGAGCAGTTCTTC
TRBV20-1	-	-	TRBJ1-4	CSASGGTNEKLFF	TGCAGTGCTAGTGGCGGGACTAATGAAAAACTGTTTTTT
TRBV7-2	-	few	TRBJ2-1	CASSYSVGEQFF	TGTGCCAGCAGCTATAGCGTTGGTGAGCAGTTCTTC
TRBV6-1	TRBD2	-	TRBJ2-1	CASSELAGSSYNEQFF	TGTGCCAGCAGTGAACTAGCGGGAAGCTCCTACAATGAGCAGTTCTTC
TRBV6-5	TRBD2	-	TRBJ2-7	CASIPTSGVYEQYF	TGTGCCAGCATCCCGACTAGCGGTGTCTACGAGCAGTACTTC
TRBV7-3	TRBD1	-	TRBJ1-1	CASSVQGGTEAFF	TGTGCCAGCAGCGTACAGGGGGGTACTGAAGCTTTCTTT
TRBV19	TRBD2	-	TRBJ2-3	CASRASGMDTQYF	TGTGCCAGTAGGGCTAGCGGAATGGATACGCAGTATTTT
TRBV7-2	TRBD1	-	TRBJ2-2	CASSSTGGGELFF	TGTGCCAGCAGTTCTACAGGGGGCGGGGAGCTGTTTTTT
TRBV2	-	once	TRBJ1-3	CASSEITGNTIYF	TGTGCCAGCAGTGAAATAACTGGAAACACCATATATTTT
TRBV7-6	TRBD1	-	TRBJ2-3	CASSPTGVADTQYF	TGTGCCAGCAGCCCCACAGGGGTTGCAGATACGCAGTATTTT
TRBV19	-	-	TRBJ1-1	CASSMKVAGVRSEAFF	TGTGCCAGTAGTATGAAGGTGGCGGGGGTTCGATCTGAAGCTTTCTTT
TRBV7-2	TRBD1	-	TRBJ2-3	CASSSGQGSDTQYF	TGTGCCAGCAGCTCAGGACAGGGATCAGATACGCAGTATTTT
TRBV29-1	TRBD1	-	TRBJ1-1	CSVEGTGEAFF	TGCAGCGTTGAAGGGACAGGTGAAGCTTTCTTT
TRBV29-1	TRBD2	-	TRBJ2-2	CSVEGGLAGVGELFF	TGCAGCGTTGAAGGGGGACTAGCGGGAGTGGGGGAGCTGTTTTTT
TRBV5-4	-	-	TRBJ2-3	CASSRDFIDTQYF	TGTGCCAGCAGCCGGGACTTCATAGATACGCAGTATTTT
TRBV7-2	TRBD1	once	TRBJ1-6	CASSLGQVNSPLHF	TGTGCCAGCAGCTTGGGACAGGTTAATTCACCCCTCCACTTT
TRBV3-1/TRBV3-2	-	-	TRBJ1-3	CASSQNLPYSGNTIYF	TGTGCCAGCAGCCAAAACTTGCCCTACTCTGGAAACACCATATATTTT
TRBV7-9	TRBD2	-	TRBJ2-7	CASSLLSGGAHEQYF	TGTGCCAGCAGCTTATTGAGCGGGGGGGCCCACGAGCAGTACTTC
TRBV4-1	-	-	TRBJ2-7	CASSQGGVNEQYF	TGCGCCAGCAGCCAAGGCGGAGTGAACGAGCAGTACTTC
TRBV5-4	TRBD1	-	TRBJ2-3	CASSHKGQSTDTQYF	TGTGCCAGCAGCCATAAGGGACAGAGCACAGATACGCAGTATTTT
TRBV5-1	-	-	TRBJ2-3	CASSRSQGDTQYF	TGCGCCAGCAGCCGTAGCCAGGGGGATACGCAGTATTTT
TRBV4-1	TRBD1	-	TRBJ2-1	CASSQDGDRSEAYNEQFF	TGCGCCAGCAGCCAAGATGGGGACAGGTCTGAGGCCTACAATGAGCAGTTCTTC
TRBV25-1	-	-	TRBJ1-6	CASSEYGRPPLHF	TGTGCCAGCAGTGAATACGGGAGGCCACCCCTCCACTTT
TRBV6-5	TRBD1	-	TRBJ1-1	CASRRDRTDTEAFF	TGTGCCAGCAGGCGGGACAGGACGGACACTGAAGCTTTCTTT
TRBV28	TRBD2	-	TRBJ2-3	CASTKDTSALDTQYF	TGTGCCAGCACCAAGGATACTAGCGCTCTAGATACGCAGTATTTT
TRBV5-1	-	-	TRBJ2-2	CASSSTGEGITGELFF	TGCGCCAGCAGTTCGACAGGGGAGGGGATAACCGGGGAGCTGTTTTTT
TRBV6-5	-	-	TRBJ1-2	CASRTGQGWGYTF	TGTGCCAGCAGGACAGGTCAGGGTTGGGGCTACACCTTC
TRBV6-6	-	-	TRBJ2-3	CASSYLAGSTDTQYF	TGTGCCAGCAGTTACTTGGCGGGGAGCACAGATACGCAGTATTTT
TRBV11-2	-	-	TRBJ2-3	CASSLPNTDTQYF	TGTGCCAGCAGCTTGCCTAACACAGATACGCAGTATTTT
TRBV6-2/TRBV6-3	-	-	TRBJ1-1	CASSYSQEGTEAFF	TGTGCCAGCAGTTACTCACAGGAGGGCACTGAAGCTTTCTTT
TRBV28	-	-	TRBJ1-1	CASSPLNSPPKAFF	TGTGCCAGCAGCCCTCTGAACTCGCCACCCAAGGCTTTCTTT
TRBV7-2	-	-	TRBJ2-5	CASSPGGARETQYF	TGTGCCAGCAGCCCCGGGGGAGCTCGAGAGACCCAGTACTTC
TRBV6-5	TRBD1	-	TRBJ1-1	CASSRDRGKGEAFF	TGTGCCAGCAGTCGGGACAGGGGTAAGGGTGAAGCTTTCTTT
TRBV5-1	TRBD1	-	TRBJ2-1	CASGGQHVYNEQFF	TGCGCCAGCGGGGGACAGCATGTATACAATGAGCAGTTCTTC
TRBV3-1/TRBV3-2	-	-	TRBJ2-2	CASSRGTGELFF	TGTGCCAGCAGTAGGGGCACCGGGGAGCTGTTTTTT
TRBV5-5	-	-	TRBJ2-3	CASSNFPGSTDTQYF	TGTGCCAGCAGCAACTTCCCCGGGAGCACAGATACGCAGTATTTT
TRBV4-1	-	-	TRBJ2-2	CASSQVSGRGTNTGELFF	TGCGCCAGCAGTCAGGTTTCAGGGCGGGGTACGAACACCGGGGAGCTGTTTTTT
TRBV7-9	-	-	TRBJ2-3	CASSLAGLEKYTQYF	TGTGCCAGCAGCTTAGCGGGGCTAGAAAAATATACGCAGTATTTT
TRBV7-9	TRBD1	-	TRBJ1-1	CASSTRQGEHTEAFF	TGTGCCAGCAGCACCCGGCAGGGGGAACACACTGAAGCTTTCTTT
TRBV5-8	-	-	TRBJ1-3	CASSRVRLSSGNTIYF	TGTGCCAGCAGCCGAGTCCGACTGAGCTCTGGAAACACCATATATTTT
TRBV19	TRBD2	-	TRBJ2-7	CASGGGGALYEQYF	TGTGCCAGTGGTGGCGGGGGGGCCTTATACGAGCAGTACTTC
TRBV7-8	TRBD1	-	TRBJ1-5	CASSSRPTGGNQPQHF	TGTGCCAGCAGCTCGCGTCCGACAGGGGGGAATCAGCCCCAGCATTTT
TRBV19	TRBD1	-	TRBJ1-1	CASSTDRESTAFF	TGTGCCAGTAGTACCGACAGGGAGTCCACTGCTTTCTTT
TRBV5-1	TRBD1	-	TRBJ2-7	CASSPEGQGAYEQYF	TGCGCCAGCAGCCCCGAGGGGCAGGGGGCTTACGAGCAGTACTTC
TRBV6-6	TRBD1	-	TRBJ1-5	CASTKTGFDQPQHF	TGTGCCAGCACTAAGACAGGGTTTGATCAGCCCCAGCATTTT
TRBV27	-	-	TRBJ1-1	CASRSGWVTNTEAFF	TGTGCCAGCAGATCGGGGTGGGTTACGAACACTGAAGCTTTCTTT
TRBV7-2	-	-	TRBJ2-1	CASSLEGRAEQFF	TGTGCCAGCAGCTTAGAAGGGCGGGCGGAGCAGTTCTTC
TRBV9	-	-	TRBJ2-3	CASSLEQDTQYF	TGTGCCAGCTCTCTGGAACAGGATACGCAGTATTTT
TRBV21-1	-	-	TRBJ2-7	CASVGFGDTLEEPYEQYF	TGTGCCAGCGTCGGTTTCGGAGATACATTGGAGGAACCCTACGAGCAGTACTTC